This T cell receptor (beta chain) was sequenced during a study of blood T cell repertoires in COVID-19. Across the whole study: Donors in the United States, Italy and Spain gave samples during acute or convalescent COVID-19. In each case, the material was cDNA or gDNA derived from T cells, B-cell-depleted T cells, or PBMCs.

The CDR3 runs 13 residues. V was pared by 6 bases and J by 4 bases, with 10 bases between. Germline loops: CDR1 LNHDA, CDR2 SQIVND (reference sequence). Methods used by the authors: Counts of nucleated cells, estimated from reference gene primer amplification, were obtained. This table comes from immunoSEQ multiplex PCR, and its TCRdb copy is limited to in-frame clones, with some not included. V and J calls and clone size come straight from that table; D and trimming were deduced from the DNA. The profile covers some 200,000 clones, with roughly 86% appearing a single time and 2.5% to 3.5% taken by the ten largest.

Sequencing was done on a sample of peripheral blood. The chain employs TRBV19 and TRBJ1-5, with a weak D call TRBD1 (5 bases). The receptor was isolated from a man aged 35 to 55 with active or convalescent COVID-19. CDR3 coding DNA: TGTGCCAGTAGGGACATATGGAATCAGCCCCAGCATTTT. Protein product: CASRDIWNQPQHF.